This T cell receptor (beta chain) was observed in a study of PD-L1 blockade in urothelial cancer. Study background: T cell content in blood samples showed a median of around 150,000. Study findings and constraints: Having blood TCR clonality under the median before treatment predicted better survival.

As to this clone: As yet, its antigen is unknown.

Documented time point: peripheral blood 6 weeks after treatment start. Generated by immunoSEQ multiplex PCR, the TCRdb table keeps only in-frame clones and is missing some. This table has about 30,000 clones, about nine tenths appearing once. V was pared by 5 bases and J by 7 bases, with 7 bases of the junction left unmatched. The germline V gene encodes CDR1 MNHEY and CDR2 SMNVEV (reference sequence). The CDR3 consists of 14 residues. The V call is TRBV27, the J call TRBJ1-4; the match to TRBD1 covers 7 bases. Specimen: PBMCs, collected around atezolizumab (anti-PD-L1) treatment. The sequence came from a man at least 80 years old with urothelial cancer. The CDR3 region is CASSIDRDGEKLFF. The CDR3 region has the DNA TGTGCCAGCAGTATAGACAGGGACGGTGAAAAACTGTTTTTT. Supplemented by reference TRBV27 and TRBJ1-4, the full variable domain reads EAQVTQNPRYLITVTGKKLTVTCSQNMNHEYMSWYRQDPGLGLRQIYYSMNVEVTDKGDVPEGYKVSRKEKRNFPLILESPSPNQTSLYFCASSIDRDGEKLFFGSGTQLSVL.